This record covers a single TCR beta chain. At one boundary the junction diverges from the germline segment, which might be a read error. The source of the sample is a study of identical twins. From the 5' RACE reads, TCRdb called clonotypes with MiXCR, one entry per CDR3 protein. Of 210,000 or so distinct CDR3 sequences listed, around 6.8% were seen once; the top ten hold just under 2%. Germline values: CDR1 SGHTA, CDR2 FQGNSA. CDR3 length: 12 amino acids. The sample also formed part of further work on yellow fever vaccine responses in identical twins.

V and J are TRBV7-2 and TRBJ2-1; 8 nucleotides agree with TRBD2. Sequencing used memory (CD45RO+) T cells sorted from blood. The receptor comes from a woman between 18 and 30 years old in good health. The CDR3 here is CASSLVWREVAF. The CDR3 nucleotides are TGTGCCAGCAGCTTAGTGTGGCGGGAGGTGGCCTTC.